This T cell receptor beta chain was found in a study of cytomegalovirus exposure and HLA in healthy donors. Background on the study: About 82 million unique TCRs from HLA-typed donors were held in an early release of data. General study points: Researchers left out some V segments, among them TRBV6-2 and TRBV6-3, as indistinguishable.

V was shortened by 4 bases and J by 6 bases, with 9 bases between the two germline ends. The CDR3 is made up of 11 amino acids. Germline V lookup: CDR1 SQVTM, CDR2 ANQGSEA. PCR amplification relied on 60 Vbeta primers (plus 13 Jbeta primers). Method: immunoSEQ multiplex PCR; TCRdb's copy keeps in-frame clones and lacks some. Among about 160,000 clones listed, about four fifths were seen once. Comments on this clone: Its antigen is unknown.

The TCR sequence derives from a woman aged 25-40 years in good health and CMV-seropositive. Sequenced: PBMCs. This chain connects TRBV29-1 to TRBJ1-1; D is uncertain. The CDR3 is CSVVLAAEAFF. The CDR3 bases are TGCAGCGTTGTTCTTGCAGCTGAAGCTTTCTTT.